The 14 T cell receptor beta chains in this list originate from one sample, sequenced in a study of cytomegalovirus exposure and HLA in healthy donors. PCR amplification relied on 60 Vbeta primers (plus 13 Jbeta primers). Profiled with immunoSEQ multiplex PCR; TCRdb holds only in-frame clones, not every one. The sample includes tens of thousands of clones, around four fifths seen only once; the top ten take about 20%. Sequencing was carried out using PBMCs. The receptors were gathered from a woman in her thirties in good health and CMV-seropositive.

The gene calls are TRBV9 and TRBJ2-4; TRBD1 matches at 7 bases. The junction had 6 bases not matched to a gene; V was cut back by 2 bases and J by 4 bases. Germline V lookup: CDR1 SGDLS, CDR2 YYNGEE. The CDR3 runs to 15 residues. The CDR3 nucleotides are TGTGCCAGCAGCGTCCGGGACAGCCTTAAAAACATTCAGTACTTC. Translating it yields CASSVRDSLKNIQYF.

The chain is built from TRBV7-9 and TRBJ1-2; possibly TRBD1 for D (6 bases). V was clipped by 2 bases and J by 7 bases, with 14 bases between them. In germline, CDR1 is SEHNR, CDR2 FQNEAQ (reference sequence). The CDR3 has 14 residues. The CDR3, as DNA: TGTGCCAGCAGCTTAAGTAACCAGGGGAGTGGCTACACCTTC. Its protein product is CASSLSNQGSGYTF.

The J gene is TRBJ1-2, the V gene TRBV6-5, with unresolved D. Germline V gene sequence: CDR1 MNHEY, CDR2 SVGAGI. This CDR3 spans 13 amino acids. The ends were cut back, 4 bases at V and 2 bases at J, with 8 bases in the middle. CDR3 nucleotide sequence: TGTGCCAGCAGTTCGGGTCAGAACTATGGCTACACCTTC. Encoded protein: CASSSGQNYGYTF.

The CDR3: CASSLLNTGELFF. Here the CDR3 DNA reads TGTGCCAGCAGCTTACTTAACACCGGGGAGCTGTTTTTT. The chain links TRBV7-3 to TRBJ2-2; D unclear. Germline V CDR1 and CDR2: SGHTA, FQGTGA. The length of the CDR3 is 13 residues. V gave up 2 bases and J gave up 2 bases, with 3 bases separating them.

This rearrangement joins TRBV2 to TRBJ2-7; 7 bases agree with TRBD1. CDR1 is SNHLY, CDR2 FYNNEI, per germline. Germline trimming cut 6 bases from V and 4 bases from J; bases unmatched to any gene: 0. The CDR3 covers 11 residues. The CDR3 sequence is CASRQGYEQYF. The CDR3 nucleotides read TGTGCCAGCAGACAGGGGTACGAGCAGTACTTC.

The rearrangement joins TRBV29-1 to TRBJ1-1, with D tentatively TRBD1 (6 bases). Trimming took off 4 bases at V and 0 bases at J, with 15 bases between the two ends. Per the germline V gene, CDR1 is SQVTM and CDR2 is ANQGSEA. CDR3 length: 15 residues. The CDR3 DNA reads as TGCAGCGTTGCTCCCCCTCAGGGGATGAACACTGAAGCTTTCTTT. Protein: CSVAPPQGMNTEAFF.

This sequence joins TRBV11-2 and TRBJ1-4; D possibly corresponds to TRBD1 (5 bases). Germline V gene sequence: CDR1 SGHAT, CDR2 FQNNGV. Trimming cost V 3 bases and J 10 bases, with 9 bases left between them. This CDR3 is 12 amino acids long. The chain's CDR3 is CASSLGGGKLFF. CDR3 DNA: TGTGCCAGCAGCTTGGGGGGGGGAAAACTGTTTTTT.

This chain uses TRBV19 with TRBJ1-1; 8 bases match TRBD1. In germline, CDR1 is LNHDA, CDR2 SQIVND (reference sequence). The CDR3 contains 14 residues. V shed 5 bases, J shed 0 bases, and the junction held 2 bases outside the gene matches. CDR3 nucleotide sequence: TGTGCCAGTAGTCGACAGGGGATGAACACTGAAGCTTTCTTT. Translating it yields CASSRQGMNTEAFF.

The CDR3 reads CSAGKAGLQETQYF. The CDR3 DNA reads TGCAGCGCCGGTAAAGCGGGTCTTCAAGAGACCCAGTACTTC. The chain links TRBV29-1 to TRBJ2-5; a weak D match, TRBD2 (6 bases). This CDR3 is built from 14 residues. Germline V gene data show CDR1 as SQVTM and CDR2 as ANQGSEA. Trimming stripped 7 bases from V and 2 bases from J, with 17 bases between.

The chain links TRBV11-2 to TRBJ2-7, with 7 bases identical to TRBD2. The CDR3 length is 14 residues. V shed 3 bases, J shed 5 bases, and the junction held 7 bases outside the gene matches. From germline, CDR1 is SGHAT and CDR2 FQNNGV. CDR3 DNA sequence: TGTGCCAGCAGCTTCCCAGCGGGATTGAACGAGCAGTACTTC. Protein sequence: CASSFPAGLNEQYF.

This chain connects TRBV7-2 to TRBJ2-7; 7 bases fit TRBD2. The CDR3 covers 14 residues. The J segment lost 4 bases and the V segment lost 4 bases, leaving 7 bases of the junction unmatched. The germline V gene has CDR1 SGHTA and CDR2 FQGNSA. CDR3 nucleotide sequence: TGTGCCAGCAGCTCGGGCGGGAGTATTTACGAGCAGTACTTC. Encoded protein: CASSSGGSIYEQYF.

V usage is TRBV29-1 and J usage is TRBJ2-6; 7 bases agree with TRBD2. V lost 4 bases and J lost 3; bases outside the gene matches: 6. This CDR3 contains 15 residues. Germline V gives CDR1 SQVTM, CDR2 ANQGSEA. DNA of the CDR3: TGCAGCGTTGGGGAGGGTCGAGGTGGGGCCAACGTCCTGACTTTC. It yields the protein CSVGEGRGGANVLTF.

The chain has TRBV9 and TRBJ2-1; the D gene is possibly TRBD2 (6 bases). Germline-derived CDR1 and CDR2 are SGDLS and YYNGEE. This CDR3 region has 15 residues. Deletions cut 0 bases from V and 5 bases from J, with 12 bases between. CDR3 nucleotide sequence: TGTGCCAGCAGCGTAGGCGGCGGGGCCAACAATGAGCAGTTCTTC. Translation: CASSVGGGANNEQFF.

The V and J genes are TRBV15 and TRBJ1-5; D remains unclear. Per the germline V gene, CDR1 is LNHNV and CDR2 is YYDKDF (reference sequence). Trimming removed 0 bases at V and 10 bases at J, with 13 bases between. The CDR3 consists of 14 residues. Here the CDR3 DNA reads TGTGCCACCAGCAGAGAGTCCGGTTCGAAACCCCAGCATTTT. Translating it yields CATSRESGSKPQHF. The full variable domain, its missing parts supplied by reference TRBV15 and TRBJ1-5, is DAMVIQNPRYQVTQFGKPVTLSCSQTLNHNVMYWYQQKSSQAPKLLFHYYDKDFNNEADTPDNFQSRRPNTSFCFLDIRSPGLGDTAMYLCATSRESGSKPQHFGDGTRLSIL.